This T cell receptor beta chain was retrieved from a study of blood T cell repertoires in COVID-19. Study-level information: The samples span acute and convalescent COVID-19 from the United States, Italy and Spain. Sources were T cells, B-cell-depleted T cells, or PBMCs; the material itself was cDNA or gDNA.

This clone has only one observation. As processed by the authors: Amplification of reference gene primers was used by the study to estimate nucleated cell counts. The repertoire was sequenced with immunoSEQ multiplex PCR; TCRdb's copy has only in-frame clones and lacks some. The V and J calls and clone size are taken from that table; D and trimming were inferred from the DNA. Seen here are around 97,000 clones, approximately 80% observed once, and the top ten hold 10%. With 2 bases removed from V and 5 bases from J, the gap between germline ends came to 10 bases. This CDR3 has 13 amino acids. Germline loops: CDR1 GTSNPN, CDR2 SVGIG (reference sequence).

The source of this sequence is an older man with acute or convalescent COVID-19. Sequenced sample: peripheral blood. The chain uses TRBV30 and TRBJ1-5, with unresolved D. For the CDR3, the DNA is TGTGCCTGGAGTACCCAGGCCGATCAGCCCCAGCATTTT. This gives the protein CAWSTQADQPQHF. Supplemented by reference TRBV30 and TRBJ1-5, the full variable domain reads SQTIHQWPATLVQPVGSPLSLECTVEGTSNPNLYWYRQAAGRGLQLLFYSVGIGQISSEVPQNLSASRPQDRQFILSSKKLLLSDSGFYLCAWSTQADQPQHFGDGTRLSIL.